This T cell receptor (beta chain) was identified in a study of OX40 agonist ivuxolimab in advanced cancers. Looking at the study overall: Ivuxolimab is a fully human IgG2 antibody that activates OX40 (CD134).

Repertoires were generated with immunoSEQ multiplex PCR, while TCRdb's copy carries only in-frame clones and drops some. Among 82,000 or so clones listed, about 94% were seen once. The germline V and J ends were trimmed by 3 bases and 7 bases, with 12 bases remaining between them. The germline V gene encodes CDR1 SGHTA and CDR2 FQGTGA. The length of the CDR3 is 13 residues. Blood specimens came from baseline, cycle 4 day 1, and cycle 7 day 1. The sample consisted of CD4+ or CD8+ T cells sorted from blood, taken in a trial of the OX40 agonist ivuxolimab. The chain carries TRBV7-3 and TRBJ2-5; D is possibly TRBD1 or TRBD2 (5 bases each). The receptor's source is an adult with an advanced solid tumor such as melanoma, head and neck, liver or kidney cancer. The DNA of the CDR3 is TGTGCCAGCAGCTTCGGGACGGCGGGGACCCAGTACTTC. It yields the protein CASSFGTAGTQYF.